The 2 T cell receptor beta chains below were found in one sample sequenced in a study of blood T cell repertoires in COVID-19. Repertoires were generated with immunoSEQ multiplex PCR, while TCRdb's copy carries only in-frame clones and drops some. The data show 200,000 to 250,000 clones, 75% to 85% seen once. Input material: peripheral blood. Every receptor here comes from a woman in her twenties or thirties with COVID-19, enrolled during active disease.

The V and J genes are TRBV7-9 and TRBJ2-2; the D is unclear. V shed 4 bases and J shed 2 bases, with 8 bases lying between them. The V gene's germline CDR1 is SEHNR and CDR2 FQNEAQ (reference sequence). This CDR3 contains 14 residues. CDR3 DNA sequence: TGTGCCAGCAGCTCTGAGGTTAACACCGGGGAGCTGTTTTTT. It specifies CASSSEVNTGELFF.

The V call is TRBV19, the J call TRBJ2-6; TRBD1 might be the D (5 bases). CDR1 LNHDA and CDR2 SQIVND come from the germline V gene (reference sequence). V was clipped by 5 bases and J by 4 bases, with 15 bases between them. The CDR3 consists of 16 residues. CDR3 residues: CASSSVGAAGANVLTF. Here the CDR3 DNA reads TGTGCCAGTAGTTCGGTTGGGGCGGCGGGGGCCAACGTCCTGACTTTC.